The 3 T cell receptor beta chains presented below share a single source sample, sequenced in a study of CD8 T cells in ankylosing spondylitis. TCRdb re-called the 5' RACE reads through MiXCR, storing one row per CDR3 protein. The table has roughly 25,000 distinct CDR3 sequences, about 15% seen once. Sequencing was carried out using blood. These receptors were collected from a male donor with ankylosing spondylitis or in good health (not recorded which).

The chain has TRBV12-3 or TRBV12-4 and TRBJ2-3, with 9 bases fitting TRBD2. Germline trimming cut 4 bases from V and 4 bases from J; bases unmatched to any gene: 3. The length of the CDR3 is 14 residues. CDR3 residues: CASSSGLASDTQYF. The CDR3 DNA is TGTGCCAGCAGTTCGGGACTAGCATCAGATACGCAGTATTTT.

This clonotype was detected ten times or more. The CDR3 nucleotides are TGTGCCAGCAGTTTGTTTAGCGGGCCTCAAGAGACCCAGTACTTC. Protein product: CASSLFSGPQETQYF. V is TRBV6-2 or TRBV6-3 and J is TRBJ2-5, with 7 positions matching TRBD2. V gave up 4 bases and J gave up 2 bases; unmatched junction bases: 7. The CDR3 loop spans 15 amino acids. Germline CDR1 and CDR2: MNHEY and SVGEGT.

This rearrangement joins TRBV19 to TRBJ1-1, with no clear D. The CDR3 covers 13 residues. The V and J ends lost 3 bases and 7 bases respectively, with 12 bases between them. CDR1 is LNHDA and CDR2 is SQIVND in the germline V gene (reference sequence). CDR3 bases: TGTGCCAGTAGTATTCCGTCGGGGTGTGAAGCTTTCTTT. Translation: CASSIPSGCEAFF.